This TCR beta chain was captured in a study of OX40 agonist ivuxolimab in advanced cancers. As for the study in general: Patients were treated with ivuxolimab, an agonistic anti-OX40 (CD134) antibody.

Per germline, CDR1 SGHDT and CDR2 YYEEEE. The V end lost 0 bases, the J end lost 2 bases, and 8 bases lay between the germline ends. The CDR3 is 14 residues long. Repertoires were generated with immunoSEQ multiplex PCR, while TCRdb's copy carries only in-frame clones and drops some. The sample includes tens of thousands of clones, about nine tenths of them seen just once. Specimen: CD4+ or CD8+ T cells sorted from blood, collected in a trial of the OX40 agonist ivuxolimab. V gene TRBV5-6 combines with J gene TRBJ1-2; no clear D. The TCR comes from an adult with an advanced solid tumor such as melanoma, head and neck, liver or kidney cancer. DNA of the CDR3: TGTGCCAGCAGCTTGGGGACCAGCAACTATGGCTACACCTTC. Protein sequence: CASSLGTSNYGYTF.